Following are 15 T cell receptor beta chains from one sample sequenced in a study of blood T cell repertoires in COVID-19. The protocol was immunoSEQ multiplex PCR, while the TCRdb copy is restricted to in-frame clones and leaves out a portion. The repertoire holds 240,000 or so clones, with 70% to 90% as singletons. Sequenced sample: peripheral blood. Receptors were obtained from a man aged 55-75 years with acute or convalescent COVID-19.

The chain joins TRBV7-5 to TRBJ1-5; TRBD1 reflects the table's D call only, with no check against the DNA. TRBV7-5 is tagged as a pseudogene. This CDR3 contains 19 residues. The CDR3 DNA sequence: TGTGCCAGAAGCTTAGCGGTAATGGCAGGGTACCGCATCAATCAGCCCCAGCATTTT. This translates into CARSLAVMAGYRINQPQHF.

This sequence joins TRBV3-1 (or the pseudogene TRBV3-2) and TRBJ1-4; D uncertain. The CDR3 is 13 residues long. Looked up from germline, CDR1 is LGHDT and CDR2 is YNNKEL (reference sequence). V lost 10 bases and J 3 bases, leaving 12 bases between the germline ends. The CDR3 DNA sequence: TGTGCCACCGGGAGGGCCTCTAATGAAAAACTGTTTTTT. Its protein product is CATGRASNEKLFF.

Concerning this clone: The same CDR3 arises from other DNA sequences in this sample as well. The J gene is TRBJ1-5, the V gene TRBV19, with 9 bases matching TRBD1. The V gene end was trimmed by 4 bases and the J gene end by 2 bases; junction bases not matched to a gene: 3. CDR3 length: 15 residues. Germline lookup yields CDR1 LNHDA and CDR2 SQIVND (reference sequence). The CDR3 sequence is CASSRDREGNQPQHF. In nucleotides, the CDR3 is TGTGCCAGTAGTAGGGACAGGGAAGGCAATCAGCCCCAGCATTTT.

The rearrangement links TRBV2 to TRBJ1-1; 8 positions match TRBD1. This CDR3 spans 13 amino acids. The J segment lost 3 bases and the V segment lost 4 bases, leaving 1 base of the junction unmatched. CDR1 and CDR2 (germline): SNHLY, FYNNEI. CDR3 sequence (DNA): TGTGCCAGCAGTGCACAGGGGGACACTGAAGCTTTCTTT. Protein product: CASSAQGDTEAFF.

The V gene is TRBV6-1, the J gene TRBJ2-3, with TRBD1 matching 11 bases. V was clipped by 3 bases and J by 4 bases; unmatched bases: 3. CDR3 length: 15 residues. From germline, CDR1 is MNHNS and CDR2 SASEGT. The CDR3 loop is CASSDRDRGSDTQYF. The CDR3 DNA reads TGTGCCAGCAGTGACCGGGACAGGGGGTCAGATACGCAGTATTTT.

The CDR3 is CASSPDSYLSYEQYF. CDR3 coding DNA: TGTGCCAGCAGCCCTGACAGCTACCTCTCCTACGAGCAGTACTTC. The gene calls are TRBV7-2 and TRBJ2-7, with D perhaps TRBD1 (5 bases). The CDR3 contains 15 residues. Germline V gene sequence: CDR1 SGHTA, CDR2 FQGNSA. V lost 5 bases and J 0 bases, leaving 14 bases between the germline ends. Using reference TRBV7-2 and TRBJ2-7 for the parts outside the CDR3, the full variable domain is GAGVSQSPSNKVTEKGKDVELRCDPISGHTALYWYRQSLGQGLEFLIYFQGNSAPDKSGLPSDRFSAERTGGSVSTLTIQRTQQEDSAVYLCASSPDSYLSYEQYFGPGTRLTVT.

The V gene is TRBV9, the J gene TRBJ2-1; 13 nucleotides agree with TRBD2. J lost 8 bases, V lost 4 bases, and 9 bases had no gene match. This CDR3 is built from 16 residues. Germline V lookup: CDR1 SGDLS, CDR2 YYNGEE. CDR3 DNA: TGTGCCAGCAGCATCGGACTAGCGGGAGTAGTAGATGAGCAGTTCTTC. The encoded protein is CASSIGLAGVVDEQFF.

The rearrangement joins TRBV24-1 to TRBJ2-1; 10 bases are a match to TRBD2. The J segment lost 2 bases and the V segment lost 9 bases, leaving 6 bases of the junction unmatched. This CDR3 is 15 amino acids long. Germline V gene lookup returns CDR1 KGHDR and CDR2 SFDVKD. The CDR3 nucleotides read TGTGCCACCTCCCCTAGCGGGGGAACCTACAATGAGCAGTTCTTC. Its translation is CATSPSGGTYNEQFF.

The CDR3 region has the DNA TGTGCCAGCAGGCCTTGGCCAGATCACACTGAAGCTTTCTTT. Translation gives CASRPWPDHTEAFF. This chain links TRBV7-9 with TRBJ1-1, with D unresolved. Germline CDR1 SEHNR, CDR2 FQNEAQ (reference sequence). V was clipped by 6 bases and J by 3 bases, with 14 bases between them. The CDR3 has 14 amino acids. The full variable domain, rest sourced from reference TRBV7-9 and TRBJ1-1, is DTGVSQNPRHKITKRGQNVTFRCDPISEHNRLYWYRQTLGQGPEFLTYFQNEAQLEKSRLLSDRFSAERPKGSFSTLEIQRTEQGDSAMYLCASRPWPDHTEAFFGQGTRLTVV.

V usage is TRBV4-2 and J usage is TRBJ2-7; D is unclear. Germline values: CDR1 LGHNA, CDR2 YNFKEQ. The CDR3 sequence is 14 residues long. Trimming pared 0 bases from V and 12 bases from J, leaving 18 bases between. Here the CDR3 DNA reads TGTGCCAGCAGCCAAGACGCACAGCCGCCGTTGTGGTACTTC. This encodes CASSQDAQPPLWYF.

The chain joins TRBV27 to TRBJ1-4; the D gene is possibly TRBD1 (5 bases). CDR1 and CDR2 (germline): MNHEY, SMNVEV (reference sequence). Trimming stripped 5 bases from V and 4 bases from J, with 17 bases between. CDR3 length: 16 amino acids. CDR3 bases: TGTGCCAGCAGTCCCCACCACGGCGGGGGTAATGAAAAACTGTTTTTT. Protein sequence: CASSPHHGGGNEKLFF. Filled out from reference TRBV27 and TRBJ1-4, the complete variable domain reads EAQVTQNPRYLITVTGKKLTVTCSQNMNHEYMSWYRQDPGLGLRQIYYSMNVEVTDKGDVPEGYKVSRKEKRNFPLILESPSPNQTSLYFCASSPHHGGGNEKLFFGSGTQLSVL.

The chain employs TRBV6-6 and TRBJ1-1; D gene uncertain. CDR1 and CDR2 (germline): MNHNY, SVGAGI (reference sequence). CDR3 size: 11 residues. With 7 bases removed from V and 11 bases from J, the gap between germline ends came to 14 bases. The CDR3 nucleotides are TGTGCCAGCACCCTCGGCCCCGGGGCTTTCTTT. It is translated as CASTLGPGAFF.

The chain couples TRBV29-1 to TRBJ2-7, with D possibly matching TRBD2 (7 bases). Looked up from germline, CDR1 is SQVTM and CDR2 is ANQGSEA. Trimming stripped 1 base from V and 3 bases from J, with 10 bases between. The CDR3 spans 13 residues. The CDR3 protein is CSVEGGGVYEQYF. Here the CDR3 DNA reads TGCAGCGTTGAAGGAGGGGGGGTCTACGAGCAGTACTTC.

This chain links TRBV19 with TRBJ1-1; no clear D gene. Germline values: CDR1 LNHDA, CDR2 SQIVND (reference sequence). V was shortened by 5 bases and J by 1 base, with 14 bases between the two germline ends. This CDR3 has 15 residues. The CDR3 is CASSSTRDTNTEAFF. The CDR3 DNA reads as TGTGCCAGTAGTTCGACCCGGGATACGAACACTGAAGCTTTCTTT.

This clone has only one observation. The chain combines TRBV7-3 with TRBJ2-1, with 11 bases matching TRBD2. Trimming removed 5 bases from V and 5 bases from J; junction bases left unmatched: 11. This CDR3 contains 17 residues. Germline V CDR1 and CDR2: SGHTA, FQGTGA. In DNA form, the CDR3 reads TGTGCCAGCAGCCCGATCGGGACTAGCGGAACTCACAATGAGCAGTTCTTC. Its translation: CASSPIGTSGTHNEQFF.